Sequencing of this TCR beta chain was carried out in a study of blood T cells in healthy people across ages. Combining a sample-barcoded 5' primer with a J-beta primer mix, a second PCR ran for about 6 to 11 cycles. TCRdb ran MiXCR on the 5' RACE reads and lists one entry per CDR3 protein. This sample has over 450,000 distinct CDR3 sequences, with 20% to 30% found just once. On this clonotype itself: Germline is not matched at one junction end, which may reflect a read error.

The CDR3 has 13 residues. The germline gives CDR1 ENHRY, CDR2 SYGVKD. The data were also submitted as part of a second study, on T cells of mothers and their children. According to that study: The overlap seen between related mothers and children slightly exceeded that of unrelated pairs, though not significantly.

What was sequenced was blood. This sequence joins TRBV10-3 and TRBJ2-3, with unresolved D. The TCR comes from a boy between 5 and 17 years old in good health. The chain's CDR3 is CAVSPGSTDTQYF. The CDR3 DNA is TGTGCCGTCAGTCCAGGCTCCACAGATACGCAGTATTTT.